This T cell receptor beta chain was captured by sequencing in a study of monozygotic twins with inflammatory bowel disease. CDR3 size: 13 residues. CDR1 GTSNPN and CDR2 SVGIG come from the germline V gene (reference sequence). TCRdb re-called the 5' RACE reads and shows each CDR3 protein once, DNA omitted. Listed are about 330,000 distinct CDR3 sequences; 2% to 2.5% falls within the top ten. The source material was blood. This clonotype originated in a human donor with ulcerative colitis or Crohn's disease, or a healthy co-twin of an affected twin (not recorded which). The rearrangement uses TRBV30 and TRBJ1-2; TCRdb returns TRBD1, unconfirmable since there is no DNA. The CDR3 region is CAWSVPGGNGYTF.